These T cell receptor beta chains were read from a single sample in a study of shared clonotypes between healthy human individuals. Produced via immunoSEQ multiplex PCR; TCRdb's table is partial and in-frame only. Seen here are about 1.5 million clones, 95% to 97% observed once, and the top ten hold about 1%. Sequencing was done on a sample of naive CD4+ T cells sorted from blood. These receptors came from a man aged 25 to 40 in good health. CDR3s include the opening cysteine and the closing phenylalanine or tryptophan. A D gene is named only where the DNA matches it firmly. The listing skips clone size in some rows; elsewhere it reads once, few, many or a size class.

j_call: TRBJ1-1
d_call: -
clone_size: -
v_call: TRBV4-3
cdr3_nt: TGCGCCAGCAGCCAACACCCAGCCGGGGGCCCGAACACTGAAGCTTTCTTT
cdr3_aa: CASSQHPAGGPNTEAFF

j_call: TRBJ2-5
d_call: -
clone_size: -
v_call: TRBV5-4
cdr3_nt: TGTGCCAGCAGCTTGGGGGCCCCGCCGCGAGAGACCCAGTACTTC
cdr3_aa: CASSLGAPPRETQYF

j_call: TRBJ2-1
d_call: TRBD1
clone_size: -
v_call: TRBV9
cdr3_nt: TGTGCCAGCAGCCCAACGGGGACAGGGGGAGCTTACAATGAGCAGTTCTTC
cdr3_aa: CASSPTGTGGAYNEQFF

j_call: TRBJ2-6
d_call: -
clone_size: -
v_call: TRBV27
cdr3_nt: TGTGCCAGCAGTTACGGGTTCTCTGGGGCCAACGTCCTGACTTTC
cdr3_aa: CASSYGFSGANVLTF

j_call: TRBJ2-6
d_call: -
clone_size: -
v_call: TRBV18
cdr3_nt: TGTGCCAGCTCACCATCTGGGGCCAACGTCCTGACTTTC
cdr3_aa: CASSPSGANVLTF

j_call: TRBJ2-2
d_call: TRBD2
clone_size: -
v_call: TRBV18
cdr3_nt: TGTGCCAGCTCACCAGGACTAGCGGGATACACCGGGGAGCTGTTTTTT
cdr3_aa: CASSPGLAGYTGELFF

j_call: TRBJ1-1
d_call: TRBD1
clone_size: -
v_call: TRBV28
cdr3_nt: TGTGCCAGCAGTTCCGTACAGGGGGTGTTCACTGAAGCTTTCTTT
cdr3_aa: CASSSVQGVFTEAFF

j_call: TRBJ2-1
d_call: -
clone_size: -
v_call: TRBV7-2
cdr3_nt: TGTGCCAGCAGCTCAGGGGACCCGATGCCTAATGAGCAGTTCTTC
cdr3_aa: CASSSGDPMPNEQFF

j_call: TRBJ2-4
d_call: TRBD1
clone_size: -
v_call: TRBV28
cdr3_nt: TGTGCCAGCAGTTCACGGGACAGCCTAGCCAAAAACATTCAGTACTTC
cdr3_aa: CASSSRDSLAKNIQYF

j_call: TRBJ2-7
d_call: -
clone_size: -
v_call: TRBV20-1
cdr3_nt: TGCAGTGCTGGGGGGTTGTACGAGCAGTACTTC
cdr3_aa: CSAGGLYEQYF

j_call: TRBJ1-2
d_call: -
clone_size: -
v_call: TRBV5-5
cdr3_nt: TGTGCCAGCAGCTTGGAGGGGCAGGGCTATGGCTACACCTTC
cdr3_aa: CASSLEGQGYGYTF

j_call: TRBJ2-6
d_call: -
clone_size: once
v_call: TRBV9
cdr3_nt: TGTGCCAGCAGCGTCCAATCTGGGGCCAACGTCCTGACTTTC
cdr3_aa: CASSVQSGANVLTF

j_call: TRBJ2-5
d_call: -
clone_size: -
v_call: TRBV4-1
cdr3_nt: TGCGCCAGCAGCCAAGTAGCGGTCCAAGAGACCCAGTACTTC
cdr3_aa: CASSQVAVQETQYF

j_call: TRBJ2-7
d_call: TRBD2
clone_size: -
v_call: TRBV7-9
cdr3_nt: TGTGCCAGCAGCGATAGCGGGAGGGCCGCCCACGAGCAGTACTTC
cdr3_aa: CASSDSGRAAHEQYF

j_call: TRBJ1-1
d_call: -
clone_size: -
v_call: TRBV2
cdr3_nt: TGTGCCAGCAGTTGGCAGACGAACACTGAAGCTTTCTTT
cdr3_aa: CASSWQTNTEAFF

j_call: TRBJ2-7
d_call: -
clone_size: -
v_call: TRBV19
cdr3_nt: TGTGCCAGTAGTATAGGTGGGGGTATCCGATACGAGCAGTACTTC
cdr3_aa: CASSIGGGIRYEQYF

j_call: TRBJ1-2
d_call: TRBD1
clone_size: -
v_call: TRBV29-1
cdr3_nt: TGCAGCGTTGAGTGGGTACAGGGGGCGGGAGGCTACACCTTC
cdr3_aa: CSVEWVQGAGGYTF

j_call: TRBJ1-1
d_call: TRBD1
clone_size: -
v_call: TRBV7-8
cdr3_nt: TGTGCCAGCAGCTTATTCTCCAGGGGGCTGAGGAACACTGAAGCTTTCTTT
cdr3_aa: CASSLFSRGLRNTEAFF

j_call: TRBJ1-1
d_call: -
clone_size: -
v_call: TRBV6-6
cdr3_nt: TGTGCCAGCAGATTGGGGCTAGAAGCTTTCTTT
cdr3_aa: CASRLGLEAFF

j_call: TRBJ2-7
d_call: TRBD2
clone_size: -
v_call: TRBV13
cdr3_nt: TGTGCCAGCAGCTTAACTAGCGGATACGAGCAGTACTTC
cdr3_aa: CASSLTSGYEQYF

j_call: TRBJ2-7
d_call: TRBD2
clone_size: -
v_call: TRBV11-2
cdr3_nt: TGTGCCAGCAGCTGGGGGACTAGCTCCTACGAGCAGTACTTC
cdr3_aa: CASSWGTSSYEQYF

j_call: TRBJ2-1
d_call: TRBD2
clone_size: -
v_call: TRBV7-9
cdr3_nt: TGTGCCAGCAGCATGACTAGCGGGCGGTTAAGCTCCTACAATGAGCAGTTCTTC
cdr3_aa: CASSMTSGRLSSYNEQFF

j_call: TRBJ2-1
d_call: -
clone_size: once
v_call: TRBV6-6
cdr3_nt: TGTGCCAGCAGTAGGGATTCCTACAATGAGCAGTTCTTC
cdr3_aa: CASSRDSYNEQFF

j_call: TRBJ2-3
d_call: -
clone_size: many
v_call: TRBV28
cdr3_nt: TGTGCCAGCAGTTTGTGGCGAACCTCTTTCACAGATACGCAGTATTTT
cdr3_aa: CASSLWRTSFTDTQYF

j_call: TRBJ2-1
d_call: TRBD2
clone_size: -
v_call: TRBV7-6
cdr3_nt: TGTGCCAGCAGTCCCAGCGGGAGCTCCTACAATGAGCAGTTCTTC
cdr3_aa: CASSPSGSSYNEQFF

j_call: TRBJ2-1
d_call: -
clone_size: -
v_call: TRBV14
cdr3_nt: TGTGCCAGCAGCCAGCCCGTTTCGCCGCAGTTCTTC
cdr3_aa: CASSQPVSPQFF

j_call: TRBJ1-1
d_call: -
clone_size: -
v_call: TRBV7-2
cdr3_nt: TGTGCCAGCAGCTTAGGGGACGTAGTTGGGAACACTGAAGCTTTCTTT
cdr3_aa: CASSLGDVVGNTEAFF